This TCR beta chain was retrieved from a study of Ad26.COV2.S vaccination and SARS-CoV-2 variants. Treatment of the sample: some 19 received Ad26.COV2.S at low or high dose, single or two shots; 5 received placebo; per-sample allocation not given. The samples were gathered on day 63 after the first injection of vaccine or placebo. Ad26 vector vaccine expressed Wuhan-strain SARS-CoV-2 spike. Profiled with immunoSEQ multiplex PCR; TCRdb holds only in-frame clones, not every one. Of around 300,000 clones in the sample, roughly 88% were seen once. Germline V CDR1 and CDR2: SQVTM, ANQGSEA. The CDR3 has 13 residues. V was trimmed by 1 base and J by 2 bases, leaving 8 bases between them. This clone was seen just once.

The sequenced sample was peripheral blood, obtained in a trial of Ad26.COV2.S vaccine versus placebo. The chain uses TRBV29-1 and TRBJ1-1; D uncertain. This TCR derives from a person between 18 and 65 years old who received the Ad26.COV2.S COVID-19 vaccine or a placebo. The CDR3 loop reads CSVEVQVNTEAFF. The CDR3 DNA is TGCAGCGTTGAAGTTCAGGTTAACACTGAAGCTTTCTTT.